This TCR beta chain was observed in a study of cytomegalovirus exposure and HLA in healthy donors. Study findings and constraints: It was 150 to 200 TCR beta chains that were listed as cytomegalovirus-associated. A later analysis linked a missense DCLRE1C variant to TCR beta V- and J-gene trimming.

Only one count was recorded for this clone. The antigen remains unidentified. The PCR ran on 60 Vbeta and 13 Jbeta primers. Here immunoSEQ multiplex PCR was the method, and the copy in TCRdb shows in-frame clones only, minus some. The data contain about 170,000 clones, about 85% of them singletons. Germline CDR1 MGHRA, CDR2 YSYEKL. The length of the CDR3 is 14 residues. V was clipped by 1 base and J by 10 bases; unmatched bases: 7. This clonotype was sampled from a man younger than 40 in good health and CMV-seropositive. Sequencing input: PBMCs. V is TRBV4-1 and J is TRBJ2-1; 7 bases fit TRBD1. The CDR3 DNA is TGCGCCAGCAGCCAAGTGGGTACAGGGGCAGAGCAGTTCTTC. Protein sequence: CASSQVGTGAEQFF.